A single sample gave rise to the 27 T cell receptor beta chains below, sequenced in a study of Ad26.COV2.S vaccination and SARS-CoV-2 variants (dated by TCRdb to the early 2020s). Libraries were built with the immunoSEQ multiplex PCR assay. Entries here come from immuneACCESS through TCRdb and include only in-frame sequences with V and J called. Some clones fail to appear in such tables; in the studies checked, an unresolved V gene covers under half of the shortfall, and the cause of the remainder is unknown. In all, the sample holds roughly 420,000 clones, and 85% to 90% of those were seen once. Around 3.6% of the sample comes from the top ten. The meaning of the sample's treatment or condition label: approximately 18 received Ad26.COV2.S at low or high dose, single or two shots; five or six received placebo; per-sample allocation not given. Repertoires of vaccine and placebo recipients were sequenced from samples collected on day 63 after the first injection.

Material: peripheral blood, obtained in a trial of Ad26.COV2.S vaccine versus placebo. These receptors were taken from a person between 18 and 59 years old who received the Ad26.COV2.S COVID-19 vaccine or a placebo.

The chain uses TRBV5-1 and TRBJ2-5; tentatively, D is TRBD2 (7 bases). The CDR3 length is 13 residues. The germline V and J ends were trimmed by 5 bases and 3 bases, with 11 bases remaining between them. The germline V gene encodes CDR1 SGHRS and CDR2 YFSETQ. CDR3 nucleotides: TGCGCCAGCAGAACAGGGAGGGAAGAGACCCAGTACTTC. It yields the protein CASRTGREETQYF.

The gene calls are TRBV7-6 and TRBJ2-2; tentatively, D is TRBD2 (6 bases). The CDR3 is 16 residues long. V lost 1 base, J lost 1 base, and 10 bases lay in between. Germline CDR1 reads SGHVS; CDR2 reads FNYEAQ. CDR3 amino acids: CASSLVRRENTGELFF. In DNA form, the CDR3 reads TGTGCCAGCAGCTTAGTTAGGAGGGAGAACACCGGGGAGCTGTTTTTT.

The J gene is TRBJ2-1, the V gene TRBV7-2; 9 nucleotides agree with TRBD2. The CDR3 extends over 15 amino acids. Germline CDR1 SGHTA, CDR2 FQGNSA. V dropped 5 bases and J dropped 4; count of bases not matched to a gene: 6. CDR3 DNA: TGTGCCAGCAGCCCCAGCGGGGGGACTTACAATGAGCAGTTCTTC. It yields the protein CASSPSGGTYNEQFF.

The gene calls are TRBV3-1 (or the pseudogene TRBV3-2) and TRBJ2-3; a weak D match, TRBD2 (5 bases). Trimming took 0 bases from V and 10 from J, leaving 11 bases between them. The germline V gene encodes CDR1 LGHDT and CDR2 YNNKEL (reference sequence). The CDR3 has 13 residues. The CDR3 reads CASSQDRAGAQYF. CDR3 nucleotide sequence: TGTGCCAGCAGCCAAGACCGCGCGGGTGCGCAGTATTTT.

This clone was recorded only once. The V gene is TRBV11-2, the J gene TRBJ2-7; 10 nucleotides align to TRBD1. The ends lost 8 bases at V and 2 bases at J; junction bases unmatched: 6. The CDR3 contains 14 residues. Germline V CDR1 and CDR2: SGHAT, FQNNGV. For the CDR3, the DNA is TGTGCCAGCGGAAGACAGGGGGCTCCCTACGAGCAGTACTTC. Translating gives CASGRQGAPYEQYF.

V and J are TRBV7-3 and TRBJ2-2; D might be TRBD1 or TRBD2, each matching 5 bases. V lost 6 bases and J lost 2, with 19 bases in between. Germline V CDR1 and CDR2: SGHTA, FQGTGA. CDR3 length: 17 residues. CDR3 DNA sequence: TGTGCCAGCAGGCGTTTTGCCGGGACGGACAACACCGGGGAGCTGTTTTTT. This translates into CASRRFAGTDNTGELFF.

This chain uses TRBV6-2 or TRBV6-3 with TRBJ2-3; TRBD1 matches at 9 bases. The CDR3 totals 15 residues. Germline V gene sequence: CDR1 MNHEY, CDR2 SVGEGT. Unmatched junction bases numbered 0, after V lost 1 base and J lost 1 base. The CDR3 DNA follows: TGTGCCAGCAGTTACTGGACAGGGGGCACAGATACGCAGTATTTT. This translates into CASSYWTGGTDTQYF.

The J gene is TRBJ2-7, the V gene TRBV18; D assignment may be TRBD1 or TRBD2 (5 bases each). V lost 3 bases to trimming and J lost 5 bases, with 14 bases between them. Germline CDR1 and CDR2: KGHSH and LQKENI. The CDR3 runs 14 residues. The CDR3 region is CASSPLAGTDEQYF. The CDR3 DNA is TGTGCCAGCTCACCCCTGGCAGGGACGGACGAGCAGTACTTC.

V and J are TRBV6-2 or TRBV6-3 and TRBJ1-5; 8 bases align to TRBD1. The CDR3 extends over 18 amino acids. Germline-derived CDR1 and CDR2 are MNHEY and SVGEGT. Losses at the gene ends were 2 bases for V and 0 bases for J; bases not matched to a gene: 9. CDR3 DNA sequence: TGTGCCAGCAGTTACGTTGTCGCGACAGGGGATAGCAATCAGCCCCAGCATTTT. Residues: CASSYVVATGDSNQPQHF.

The V gene is TRBV9, the J gene TRBJ1-6; D unclear. Germline V gene lookup returns CDR1 SGDLS and CDR2 YYNGEE. Trimming removed 5 bases from V and 8 bases from J, with 11 bases in between. This CDR3 spans 13 amino acids. This CDR3 reads CASRRGEDSPLHF. CDR3 in DNA: TGTGCCAGCAGACGGGGTGAGGATTCACCCCTCCACTTT. Together with reference TRBV9 and TRBJ1-6, the CDR3 gives the full variable domain: DSGVTQTPKHLITATGQRVTLRCSPRSGDLSVYWYQQSLDQGLQFLIQYYNGEERAKGNILERFSAQQFPDLHSELNLSSLELGDSALYFCASRRGEDSPLHFGNGTRLTVT.

The chain carries TRBV19 and TRBJ1-4; 10 nucleotides match TRBD1. CDR1 and CDR2 (germline): LNHDA, SQIVND (reference sequence). With V trimmed by 5 bases and J by 5 bases, 8 bases remained unmatched. The CDR3 consists of 16 residues. CDR3 nucleotides: TGTGCCAGTAGTCCCGGGACAGGGGCCTTCAATGAAAAACTGTTTTTT. Translated: CASSPGTGAFNEKLFF. Drawing the rest from reference TRBV19 and TRBJ1-4, the complete variable domain is DGGITQSPKYLFRKEGQNVTLSCEQNLNHDAMYWYRQDPGQGLRLIYYSQIVNDFQKGDIAEGYSVSREKKESFPLTVTSAQKNPTAFYLCASSPGTGAFNEKLFFGSGTQLSVL.

The V and J genes are TRBV4-3 and TRBJ2-7; D is tentatively TRBD1 or TRBD2 (5 bases each). V shed 5 bases and J shed 0 bases, with 11 bases lying between them. Germline values: CDR1 LGHNA, CDR2 YSLEER. The CDR3 runs to 14 residues. This CDR3 is CASSWGRSSYEQYF. The CDR3 DNA follows: TGCGCCAGCAGCTGGGGACGAAGCTCCTACGAGCAGTACTTC.

The V gene is TRBV5-4, the J gene TRBJ2-3, with 9 nucleotides matching TRBD1. CDR1 SGHNT and CDR2 YYREEE come from the germline V gene (reference sequence). Unmatched junction bases numbered 2, after V lost 0 bases and J lost 0 bases. The CDR3 consists of 16 residues. The CDR3 protein is CASSLDRGPSTDTQYF. As DNA, the CDR3 is TGTGCCAGCAGCTTGGACAGGGGGCCTAGCACAGATACGCAGTATTTT.

The rearrangement links TRBV7-9 to TRBJ1-3; D is ambiguous. This CDR3 region has 13 residues. The V end was cut by 8 bases, the J end by 0 bases, with 8 bases between. Germline V gene data show CDR1 as SEHNR and CDR2 as FQNEAQ (reference sequence). This CDR3 reads CASSAVSGNTIYF. The CDR3 region has the DNA TGTGCCAGCTCGGCCGTCTCTGGAAACACCATATATTTT.

The CDR3 sequence is CASSSRQGGGEQFF. DNA of the CDR3: TGTGCCAGCAGCTCCAGACAGGGGGGCGGGGAGCAGTTCTTC. The V call is TRBV9, the J call TRBJ2-1, with TRBD1 matching 9 bases. Germline CDR1 reads SGDLS; CDR2 reads YYNGEE. V shed 4 bases, J shed 10 bases, and the junction held 9 bases outside the gene matches. The CDR3 length is 14 residues.

This clone has only a few counts. The genes are TRBV7-9 and TRBJ1-6; a possible D gene is TRBD1 (5 bases). Germline V CDR1 and CDR2: SEHNR, FQNEAQ (reference sequence). The CDR3 spans 15 residues. V lost 5 bases, J lost 12 bases, and 20 bases lay in between. The CDR3 here is CASSIPGRPYGPLHF. The CDR3 DNA reads as TGTGCCAGCAGCATACCGGGACGACCGTATGGACCCCTCCACTTT.

The CDR3 coding sequence is TGCAGCGTTGAGGGGGACTCCTCGGAGACCCAGTACTTC. Its translation is CSVEGDSSETQYF. This chain connects TRBV29-1 to TRBJ2-5, with D possibly TRBD2 on 6 matching bases. CDR3 length: 13 residues. With 3 bases removed from V and 5 bases from J, the gap between germline ends came to 13 bases. Germline V CDR1 and CDR2: SQVTM, ANQGSEA.

The chain carries TRBV23-1 and TRBJ2-1, with 10 bases matching TRBD1. TRBV23-1 is reported as an ORF; its role is uncertain. V lost 1 base and J lost 3; bases outside the gene matches: 3. The CDR3 runs to 16 residues. CDR3 nucleotide sequence: TGCGCCAGCAGTCAATGTGACAGGGGGCTCTACAATGAGCAGTTCTTC. Translating gives CASSQCDRGLYNEQFF.

The chain joins TRBV28 to TRBJ1-2; 8 bases line up with TRBD1. The V gene end was trimmed by 3 bases and the J gene end by 8 bases; junction bases not matched to a gene: 5. This CDR3 has 13 amino acids. Germline values: CDR1 MDHEN, CDR2 SYDVKM. The CDR3 bases are TGTGCCAGCAGTTTCCAGGGGGCCGGAGGCTACACCTTC. Translation gives CASSFQGAGGYTF.

The gene calls are TRBV5-1 and TRBJ1-3, with 7 bases that match TRBD1. This CDR3 has 15 amino acids. Unmatched junction bases numbered 6, after V lost 4 bases and J lost 2 bases. CDR1 and CDR2 (germline): SGHRS, YFSETQ. The CDR3 DNA reads TGCGCCAGCAGCCCGTTAACAGGGGCTGGAAACACCATATATTTT. Translated: CASSPLTGAGNTIYF.

V usage is TRBV10-1 and J usage is TRBJ2-6, with 7 bases matching TRBD1. The V segment lost 2 bases and the J segment 0 bases; nucleotides outside the gene matches: 1. The CDR3 spans 16 residues. Looked up from germline, CDR1 is WNHNN and CDR2 is SYGVQD (reference sequence). CDR3 residues: CASSEGDSSGANVLTF. CDR3 bases: TGCGCCAGCAGTGAGGGGGACAGCTCTGGGGCCAACGTCCTGACTTTC.

The chain is built from TRBV12-3 or TRBV12-4 and TRBJ2-7; D not resolved. V was clipped by 5 bases and J by 11 bases, with 19 bases between them. The CDR3 length is 13 residues. Written as DNA, the CDR3 is TGTGCCAGCAGTCAAAGAGGTAGTGGGGAAAAGTACTTC. This sequence encodes CASSQRGSGEKYF.

The V call is TRBV5-6, the J call TRBJ2-2; D might be TRBD1 (5 bases). Germline loops: CDR1 SGHDT, CDR2 YYEEEE. The CDR3 covers 14 residues. Trimming removed 4 bases from V and 2 bases from J, with 9 bases in between. This CDR3 is CASSPGHNTGELFF. CDR3 nucleotides: TGTGCCAGCAGCCCCGGACATAACACCGGGGAGCTGTTTTTT.

The chain combines TRBV9 with TRBJ1-4, with 8 bases aligning to TRBD1. CDR3 length: 15 residues. Trimming removed 2 bases from V and 3 bases from J; junction bases left unmatched: 3. Germline V CDR1 and CDR2: SGDLS, YYNGEE. The CDR3 spells CASSVGQVANEKLFF. In DNA, the CDR3 is TGTGCCAGCAGCGTGGGACAGGTAGCTAATGAAAAACTGTTTTTT.

This clone was seen more than once but under ten times. The V and J genes are TRBV30 and TRBJ1-2; D is undetermined. Germline CDR1 reads GTSNPN; CDR2 reads SVGIG (reference sequence). The CDR3 is 13 residues long. The germline V and J ends were trimmed by 5 bases and 7 bases, with 17 bases remaining between them. The CDR3 loop is CAWGNTRRSGYTF. The CDR3 coding sequence is TGTGCCTGGGGGAACACCCGTCGGTCTGGCTACACCTTC.

A single count supports this clone. The gene calls are TRBV2 and TRBJ2-2; weak D call: TRBD2 (6 bases). CDR1 and CDR2 from the germline V gene are SNHLY and FYNNEI. The CDR3 covers 14 residues. V was trimmed by 3 bases and J by 6 bases, leaving 11 bases between them. CDR3 bases: TGTGCCAGCAGTGATCTGCCGGGGGCCGGGGAGCTGTTTTTT. This encodes CASSDLPGAGELFF.

V and J are TRBV2 and TRBJ1-4, with D uncertain. Trimming removed 2 bases from V and 0 bases from J, with 10 bases in between. From germline, CDR1 is SNHLY and CDR2 FYNNEI. The CDR3 consists of 16 residues. CDR3 region: CASSEIGAATNEKLFF. The CDR3 DNA sequence: TGTGCCAGCAGTGAAATAGGCGCTGCAACTAATGAAAAACTGTTTTTT.